This TCR beta chain comes out of a study of low-dose radiotherapy and immunotherapy resistance in tumors. The wider study: Intravenously given cyclophosphamide 200 mg/m2 followed a two-week schedule that placed each dose one day before radiation and immunotherapy.

TRAV- and TRBV-specific primers primed first-strand cDNA, covering alpha and beta chains. PCR amplification of the TCRs was performed with Phusion for 20 PCR cycles, and it relied on a constant-region primer together with a V-primer adapter. Researchers amplified the isolated mRNA using in vitro transcription. TCRdb re-derived calls from the reads in MiXCR, one entry per CDR3 protein. The sample carries 60,000 or so distinct CDR3 sequences, around 23% recorded once. This clonotype was counted at least ten times. This sample's time point: after trial treatment. Described treatment: LDRT plus nivolumab, ipilimumab, low-dose cyclophosphamide and aspirin (RACIN trial). The donors' treatment consisted of nivolumab, ipilimumab, aspirin, low-dose cyclophosphamide and low-dose radiotherapy. The presence of advanced solid tumors lacking tumor-infiltrating lymphocytes characterized eligible patients. V shed 4 bases and J 4 bases; nucleotides not matched to a gene: 4. The CDR3 is made up of 14 amino acids. Germline CDR1 is SGHRS and CDR2 is YFSETQ.

The chain links TRBV5-1 to TRBJ2-3; 9 bases map to TRBD2. The clonotype comes from a male donor with prostate cancer. The specimen was PBMCs, collected after low-dose radiotherapy plus immunotherapy. The CDR3 protein is CASSVTSGPDTQYF. In DNA, the CDR3 is TGCGCCAGCAGCGTGACTAGCGGTCCAGATACGCAGTATTTT.